The 2 T cell receptor beta chains listed next were all sequenced from one sample in a study of metastatic and nonmetastatic thyroid tumors. MiXCR was used by TCRdb to re-call the PCR reads. The data show 35,000 to 50,000 clones, approximately 25% seen once. There were no patients who had received any treatment before thyroid surgery. The specimen was tumor tissue. The source of these receptors is a female donor with papillary thyroid cancer or a benign thyroid nodule (not recorded which). Some clones in this sample may be carry-over from other donors' samples.

Comment on this clone: Germline and junction disagree at one end, which may indicate a read error. This chain links TRBV28 with TRBJ2-6; D gene unclear. Germline V CDR1 and CDR2: MDHEN, SYDVKM. The CDR3 is 14 residues long. The CDR3 nucleotides are TGTGCCAGCAGCCTCCCCTTGGTGGCCAACGTCCTTACTTTC. It encodes CASSLPLVANVLTF.

This clone was seen a handful of times. V and J are TRBV28 and TRBJ1-4; 7 positions agree with TRBD1. The CDR3 covers 15 residues. Losses at the gene ends were 6 bases for V and 5 bases for J; bases not matched to a gene: 9. Germline V gene sequence: CDR1 MDHEN, CDR2 SYDVKM. CDR3 in DNA: TGTGCCAGCAGCGACCCCGACAGGGACAATGAAAAACTGTTTTTT. It codes for CASSDPDRDNEKLFF.